A single sample gave rise to the 8 T cell receptor beta chains below, sequenced in a study of control samples from healthy donors and cancer patients. TCRdb's copy holds only in-frame clones and misses some; the assay was immunoSEQ multiplex PCR. The sample shows about 140,000 clones, around nine tenths of them seen only once. The sample was blood. All receptors come from a woman aged 25-40 years in good health.

The chain joins TRBV9 to TRBJ2-5; 7 bases match TRBD1. Germline V CDR1 and CDR2: SGDLS, YYNGEE. V dropped 5 bases and J dropped 0; count of bases not matched to a gene: 7. This CDR3 has 15 amino acids. The CDR3 coding sequence is TGTGCCAGCAGTCAGCGAGGACAGGACCAAGAGACCCAGTACTTC. Encoded protein: CASSQRGQDQETQYF.

This chain connects TRBV10-2 to TRBJ1-3; TRBD1 aligns across 10 bases. V trimming: 9 bases; J trimming: 3 bases; junction bases outside the gene matches: 5. Germline lookup yields CDR1 WSHSY and CDR2 SAAADI. The CDR3 totals 14 residues. The CDR3 loop is CASRTGGYGNTIYF. For the CDR3, the DNA is TGCGCCAGTCGGACAGGGGGTTATGGAAACACCATATATTTT.

As regards this clone: The same CDR3 is also encoded by other DNA sequences in this sample. This chain links TRBV5-1 with TRBJ2-2; 9 bases line up with TRBD2. Germline V gene lookup returns CDR1 SGHRS and CDR2 YFSETQ. CDR3 length: 16 amino acids. J lost 2 bases, V lost 0 bases, and 2 bases had no gene match. CDR3 protein: CASSLALAGNTGELFF. CDR3 sequence (DNA): TGCGCCAGCAGCTTGGCTCTAGCGGGAAACACCGGGGAGCTGTTTTTT.

This clone was seen once. The chain links TRBV11-2 to TRBJ2-5; D not certain. Per the germline V gene, CDR1 is SGHAT and CDR2 is FQNNGV. V lost 0 bases, J lost 2 bases, and 10 bases lay in between. CDR3 length: 15 residues. The CDR3 is CASSLEYSRQETQYF. The CDR3 bases are TGTGCCAGCAGCTTAGAGTATTCCAGACAAGAGACCCAGTACTTC.

V and J are TRBV11-1 and TRBJ1-3, with D hard to call. The CDR3 totals 16 residues. The V end was cut by 5 bases, the J end by 0 bases, with 14 bases between. CDR1 is SGHAT and CDR2 is FQDESV in the germline V gene (reference sequence). The CDR3 loop reads CASSVEVSSSGNTIYF. CDR3 sequence (DNA): TGTGCCAGCAGCGTTGAGGTTTCAAGCTCTGGAAACACCATATATTTT.

This chain connects TRBV7-2 to TRBJ2-7; 10 bases align to TRBD2. Trimming cost V 5 bases and J 3 bases; bases outside gene matches: 10. The CDR3 spans 16 residues. CDR1 is SGHTA and CDR2 is FQGNSA in the germline V gene. CDR3: CASSLVGTSVGYEQYF. The CDR3 DNA reads as TGTGCCAGCAGCCTAGTGGGGACTAGCGTTGGCTACGAGCAGTACTTC.

In this sample, this clone is medium-sized. The genes are TRBV11-2 and TRBJ2-7; 8 nucleotides agree with TRBD2. Germline V CDR1 and CDR2: SGHAT, FQNNGV. This CDR3 is 16 amino acids long. V lost 1 base to trimming and J lost 4 bases; unmatched junction nucleotides: 9. In nucleotides, the CDR3 is TGTGCCAGCAGCTTAGGTGCAGCGGGAGAGGGTTACGAGCAGTACTTC. Translated, it gives CASSLGAAGEGYEQYF.

CDR3 in amino acids: CASSWTSGKVSPELFF. The CDR3 bases are TGTGCCAGCAGCTGGACTAGCGGGAAGGTCAGTCCGGAGCTGTTTTTT. The chain joins TRBV7-9 to TRBJ2-2, with 12 bases that match TRBD2. This CDR3 is 16 amino acids long. Germline V lookup: CDR1 SEHNR, CDR2 FQNEAQ (reference sequence). Trimming at V came to 4 bases and at J to 10 bases, leaving 10 bases not matched to a gene.